The 10 T cell receptor beta chains below all came from one sample that was sequenced in a study of OX40 agonist ivuxolimab in advanced cancers. Produced via immunoSEQ multiplex PCR; TCRdb's table is partial and in-frame only. The sample records some 60,000 clones, approximately 91% being singletons. The sequencing here drew on CD4+ or CD8+ T cells sorted from blood, taken in a trial of the OX40 agonist ivuxolimab. The receptors were gathered from an adult with an advanced solid tumor such as melanoma, head and neck, liver or kidney cancer.

The rearrangement uses TRBV27 and TRBJ1-1, with D possibly matching TRBD1 (5 bases). Germline V CDR1 and CDR2: MNHEY, SMNVEV (reference sequence). Trimming took 6 bases from V and 4 from J, leaving 18 bases between them. The CDR3 consists of 15 residues. CDR3 DNA sequence: TGTGCCAGCAGCACCATCACCGGGACGCGCACTGAAGCTTTCTTT. Protein product: CASSTITGTRTEAFF.

This chain connects TRBV4-3 to TRBJ1-3; the D is unclear. The CDR3 runs 15 residues. Looked up from germline, CDR1 is LGHNA and CDR2 is YSLEER. V was pared by 1 base and J by 2 bases, with 9 bases between. CDR3 DNA: TGCGCCAGCAGCCAAGGGATATCTCCTGGAAACACCATATATTTT. Translating gives CASSQGISPGNTIYF.

The chain joins TRBV27 to TRBJ2-5, with D possibly being TRBD1 or TRBD2 (6 bases each). V gave up 5 bases and J gave up 5 bases, with 21 bases separating them. The germline V gene encodes CDR1 MNHEY and CDR2 SMNVEV (reference sequence). The CDR3 loop spans 16 amino acids. The CDR3 sequence: CASSPPLGVGGETQYF. The CDR3 DNA reads as TGTGCCAGCAGTCCCCCCCTGGGGGTAGGGGGGGAGACCCAGTACTTC.

The chain carries TRBV7-6 and TRBJ2-7; D is perhaps TRBD2 (5 bases). The CDR3 loop spans 13 amino acids. V shed 1 base and J shed 2 bases, with 6 bases lying between them. CDR1 and CDR2 (germline): SGHVS, FNYEAQ. DNA for the CDR3: TGTGCCAGCAGCTTAGGGGAGCCCTACGAGCAGTACTTC. Amino acid sequence: CASSLGEPYEQYF. Complete variable domain (other parts from reference TRBV7-6 and TRBJ2-7): GAGVSQSPRYKVTKRGQDVALRCDPISGHVSLYWYRQALGQGPEFLTYFNYEAQQDKSGLPNDRFSAERPEGSISTLTIQRTEQRDSAMYRCASSLGEPYEQYFGPGTRLTVT.

V and J are TRBV4-3 and TRBJ1-4, with a weak D call TRBD1 (6 bases). The CDR3 length is 16 residues. Germline CDR1 and CDR2: LGHNA and YSLEER. V lost 2 bases and J lost 8, with 18 bases in between. CDR3 in amino acids: CASSQTTGTGGEKLFF. CDR3 DNA sequence: TGCGCCAGCAGCCAAACCACAGGGACTGGCGGGGAAAAACTGTTTTTT.

The chain uses TRBV7-9 and TRBJ2-7, with D perhaps given as TRBD1 or TRBD2 (5 bases each). Deletions cut 5 bases from V and 0 bases from J, with 11 bases between. Germline assignment: CDR1 SEHNR and CDR2 FQNEAQ (reference sequence). This CDR3 is built from 14 residues. Here the CDR3 DNA reads TGTGCCAGCAGCCGCCGGGACCACTCCTACGAGCAGTACTTC. Protein sequence: CASSRRDHSYEQYF.

The rearrangement links TRBV6-1 to TRBJ1-1; D call uncertain. V dropped 2 bases and J dropped 10 bases, with 11 bases sitting between them. Germline CDR1 and CDR2: MNHNS and SASEGT. The CDR3 sequence is 12 residues long. This CDR3 reads CASSELGSGAFF. CDR3 bases: TGTGCCAGCAGTGAACTGGGTTCAGGAGCTTTCTTT.

The genes are TRBV4-1 and TRBJ2-3; D gene unclear. This CDR3 comprises 16 residues. Per germline, CDR1 MGHRA and CDR2 YSYEKL. V gave up 2 bases and J gave up 0 bases, with 12 bases separating them. The CDR3 nucleotides are TGCGCCAGCAGCCAACCCCCGTTGGAAAGCACAGATACGCAGTATTTT. This translates into CASSQPPLESTDTQYF.

This clone turned up a few times. The V call is TRBV29-1, the J call TRBJ2-5; 10 bases agree with TRBD2. The CDR3 runs to 14 residues. The trim removed 6 bases at V and 5 bases at J, leaving 9 bases unmatched. Germline V gene sequence: CDR1 SQVTM, CDR2 ANQGSEA. CDR3 DNA: TGCAGCGTCGATCAGCGGGAGGGCCACGAGACCCAGTACTTC. It specifies CSVDQREGHETQYF.

The chain is built from TRBV6-5 and TRBJ1-2; D is ambiguous. Germline values: CDR1 MNHEY, CDR2 SVGAGI. V lost 0 bases and J lost 4, with 15 bases in between. The CDR3 length is 16 residues. CDR3 coding DNA: TGTGCCAGCAGTTACTCGATCGGTTCGGTGAGCTATGGCTACACCTTC. It yields the protein CASSYSIGSVSYGYTF.